This TCR beta chain came from a study of blood T cell repertoires in COVID-19 (dated by TCRdb to 2020 to 2022). For the wider study: The collaborator samples originated in the United States, Italy and Spain and spanned the acute and convalescent phases of COVID-19. Samples were obtained from the ongoing ImmuneRACE study (first 160 participants) and from some 1,300 subjects provided by 6 global collaborators. HLA class I and class II types, where available, came from metadata supplied by the sample provider rather than from assay-based typing. Deeply sampled blood TCRbeta repertoires from subjects exposed to, actively infected with, or recovered from COVID-19 were included in the dataset. Nearly every sample came with metadata listing a de-identified subject ID, COVID-19 status, age in years and sex. The material from the prospective study consisted of cDNA or gDNA derived from T cells, B-cell-depleted T cells, or PBMCs. The repertoires were released in a freely available public database intended as a resource for research on the immune response to SARS-CoV-2.

TCRbeta CDR3 regions were amplified from genomic DNA using the immunoSEQ Assay, a bias-controlled multiplex PCR. As for the authors' bioinformatics: Within the assay, amplification of reference gene primers was used to estimate how many nucleated cells each sample contained. To quantify the absolute abundance of each unique TCRbeta CDR3 rearrangement, sequence reads were collapsed and filtered. For each sample, productive Simpson clonality was calculated as the square root of Simpson's diversity index over productive rearrangements. The source is immuneACCESS, and TCRdb retained only in-frame sequences with V and J called. Part of the clones is not carried over; for the studies checked, unresolved V genes explain less than half of this, and the remainder is unexplained. V and J calls and clone size follow that table, whereas D and trimming were derived from the DNA. This sample holds approximately 250,000 clones; roughly 86% were observed only once. 3.5% to 4.5% of the sample lies in the top ten.

Whole blood was collected in K2EDTA tubes by collaborating institutions according to the institutions' own protocols. For TCRbeta analysis, collaborators shipped samples in one of three forms: frozen whole blood, isolated PBMCs, or DNA extracted from either of those sample types. Trimming removed 1 base from V and 8 bases from J; the gene matches leave 2 bases unexplained. From the germline V gene, CDR1 is MGHRA and CDR2 is YSYEKL. The CDR3, from cysteine to phenylalanine, totals 13 residues. Here the CDR3 DNA is all that survives: 39 bases in frame from base 1. Broader findings and caveats from the paper: How much clinical and demographic metadata was included differed by source and by participant, and the metadata was provided uncurated.

As concerns this clone: It lacks a known antigen. Base qualities are not provided; no much larger clone lies one nucleotide away.

This chain is built from TRBV4-1 and TRBJ1-2, with 9 junctional bases fitting TRBD1. This sequence was found in a man between 50 and 59 years old with acute or convalescent COVID-19. Sample: peripheral blood. The nucleotide sequence is TGCGCCAGCAGCCAAGGGACAGGGGTAGGCTACACCTTC. It translates to CASSQGTGVGYTF.